This T cell receptor beta chain was identified in a study of CD8 T cells in ankylosing spondylitis (dated by TCRdb to between 2016 and 2019). Concerning the study at large: The study set out to find disease-linked TCR variants by profiling T cell receptor beta repertoires in ankylosing spondylitis patients and healthy donors. The full study cohort was made up of about two dozen ankylosing spondylitis patients and about a hundred healthy donors. Samples of peripheral blood were taken, and for ankylosing spondylitis patients, synovial fluid was collected as well.

CDR1 and CDR2, looked up from the germline V gene, are SGHTA and FQGNSA. The CDR3 contains 15 residues, cysteine and phenylalanine counted. Here the CDR3 DNA is all that survives: 45 bases in frame from base 1. V is reduced by 2 bases and J by 4 bases, leaving a spacing of 11 bases between them. Sequenced using an Illumina HiSeq 2500. Quantitative 5'-RACE with molecular barcodes was used to prepare TCR beta libraries. Per the original workflow: Disease-linked TCR variants were identified with a new computational method built on a probabilistic model of VDJ rearrangement. The public reads were quality trimmed at Q25 with fastp and then assembled into clones with MiXCR by TCRdb, keeping productive beta chains. One record per CDR3 amino acid sequence lists the most common genes and DNA. TCRdb's processing, not the study's, gives the V and J calls here. For this sample the table gives 700,000 to 850,000 distinct CDR3 sequences, of which approximately 12% were detected only once. Clones ranked in the top ten supply around 0.51% of the sample.

This clonotype came up a few times. This clone's antigen is unknown. Base qualities are not recorded, but no much larger clone differs from it by a single base. The study at large found these results: In peripheral blood, the disease-linked clones were found at relatively low frequencies and had a CD8+ phenotype. Some motif variants had previously been reported in the synovial fluid and blood of reactive arthritis patients, which suggests shared mechanisms of disease initiation. Significant enrichment of the disease-linked clones was reported in matched synovial fluid samples from ankylosing spondylitis patients. A TCR beta motif made up of eight or nine highly homologous amino acid variants appeared to be characteristic of blood from ankylosing spondylitis patients.

This receptor was obtained from a male donor with ankylosing spondylitis. What was sequenced was blood, either unsorted or a sorted T cell fraction (not recorded which). The chain uses TRBV7-2 and TRBJ2-2, with the D segment identity uncertain. The CDR3 protein sequence reads: CASSLMDLGTGELFF. The sequenced DNA is TGTGCCAGCAGCTTAATGGATCTCGGCACCGGGGAGCTGTTTTTT.